Shown below are 9 T cell receptor beta chains from a single sample sequenced in a study of cytomegalovirus exposure and HLA in healthy donors. The PCR was carried out with 60 Vbeta primers and 13 Jbeta primers. Using immunoSEQ multiplex PCR, the repertoire was profiled, and TCRdb retains in-frame clones only, with some absent. This table holds 210,000 or so clones, about 80% found once. Specimen: PBMCs. The receptors come from a girl aged 10 to 17 in good health and CMV-seronegative.

In DNA, the CDR3 is TGTGCCAGCAGCCAAGATAAAGGGGGCCAAGAGACCCAGTACTTC. Residues: CASSQDKGGQETQYF. The V gene is TRBV4-2, the J gene TRBJ2-5; maybe TRBD1 (6 bases). V dropped 0 bases and J dropped 1 base, with 9 bases sitting between them. The CDR3 covers 15 residues. Germline V gene sequence: CDR1 LGHNA, CDR2 YNFKEQ.

This clone came up a few times. This rearrangement joins TRBV6-1 to TRBJ1-1; weak D call: TRBD1 (5 bases). The CDR3 spans 14 residues. V was pared by 4 bases and J by 4 bases, with 13 bases between. Germline CDR1 and CDR2: MNHNS and SASEGT. CDR3 loop: CASSALRGGTEAFF. The DNA of the CDR3 is TGTGCCAGCAGTGCATTAAGGGGAGGCACTGAAGCTTTCTTT.

The chain links TRBV5-1 to TRBJ2-7; 7 nucleotides line up with TRBD1. V was clipped by 2 bases and J by 2 bases; unmatched bases: 4. CDR1 SGHRS and CDR2 YFSETQ come from the germline V gene. There are 14 residues in the CDR3. CDR3 protein: CASSLGTAPYEQYF. In nucleotides, the CDR3 is TGCGCCAGCAGCTTAGGGACAGCACCCTACGAGCAGTACTTC.

The chain uses TRBV19 and TRBJ2-7, with 12 bases that match TRBD2. This CDR3 region has 17 residues. The V gene's germline CDR1 is LNHDA and CDR2 SQIVND (reference sequence). J lost 0 bases, V lost 1 base, and 4 bases had no gene match. The CDR3 loop reads CASSIGSSGGASYEQYF. The CDR3 DNA follows: TGTGCCAGTAGTATAGGGTCTAGCGGGGGGGCCTCCTACGAGCAGTACTTC.

This clone was counted a few times. The chain links TRBV6-6 to TRBJ1-2; TRBD1 agrees at 8 bases. From germline, CDR1 is MNHNY and CDR2 SVGAGI (reference sequence). The CDR3 spans 13 residues. V gave up 3 bases and J gave up 7 bases; unmatched junction bases: 4. The CDR3 here is CASSYDRGSGYTF. The DNA for the CDR3 is TGTGCCAGCAGTTATGACAGGGGCTCTGGCTACACCTTC.

The chain couples TRBV28 to TRBJ2-1; D is undetermined. Trimming left V 5 bases short and J 0 bases short, with 17 bases between. The CDR3 spans 17 residues. CDR1 and CDR2 (germline): MDHEN, SYDVKM. Here the CDR3 DNA reads TGTGCCAGCAGTAGAACCCTCACCGTTAGCTCCTACAATGAGCAGTTCTTC. Translating it yields CASSRTLTVSSYNEQFF.

This clone was observed once. The gene calls are TRBV28 and TRBJ2-6, with TRBD1 as a possible D gene (5 bases). The CDR3 consists of 17 residues. Germline V gives CDR1 MDHEN, CDR2 SYDVKM. Trimming took off 5 bases at V and 0 bases at J, with 14 bases between the two ends. The CDR3 loop reads CASSDPQGGSGANVLTF. The CDR3 nucleotides are TGTGCCAGCAGTGACCCGCAGGGTGGCTCTGGGGCCAACGTCCTGACTTTC.

This clone appeared a few times. This chain uses TRBV28 with TRBJ1-2; D might be TRBD1 (5 bases). The CDR3 consists of 15 residues. V was cut by 3 bases and J by 4 bases, with 15 bases left in between. Germline values: CDR1 MDHEN, CDR2 SYDVKM. The DNA for the CDR3 is TGTGCCAGCAGTTTGGCAGGGCTAATTGGCTATGGCTACACCTTC. It encodes CASSLAGLIGYGYTF.

V and J are TRBV7-2 and TRBJ2-7; 10 positions match TRBD1. Looked up from germline, CDR1 is SGHTA and CDR2 is FQGNSA. Trimming at V came to 1 base and at J to 6 bases, leaving 6 bases not matched to a gene. The CDR3 consists of 15 residues. Here the CDR3 DNA reads TGTGCCAGCAGCTTAGTCGTGGGGACAGGGGTCGAGCAGTACTTC. This encodes CASSLVVGTGVEQYF. Supplemented by reference TRBV7-2 and TRBJ2-7, the full variable domain reads GAGVSQSPSNKVTEKGKDVELRCDPISGHTALYWYRQSLGQGLEFLIYFQGNSAPDKSGLPSDRFSAERTGGSVSTLTIQRTQQEDSAVYLCASSLVVGTGVEQYFGPGTRLTVT.